The 5 T cell receptor beta chains reported below all come from one sample, sequenced in a study of blood T cells in healthy people across ages. For the second PCR, which ran for about 6 to 12 cycles, a sample-barcoded 5' primer and a J-beta primer mix were used. TCRdb passed the 5' RACE reads through MiXCR, listing each CDR3 protein once. The sample has about 1,500,000 distinct CDR3 sequences; 35% to 45% are singletons. Sequenced input: blood. The source of these receptors is a young woman in good health.

A single count supports this clonotype. The chain joins TRBV11-2 to TRBJ1-6; perhaps TRBD1 as D (5 bases). CDR1 is SGHAT, CDR2 FQNNGV, per germline. CDR3 size: 16 residues. V was shortened by 5 bases and J by 5 bases, with 16 bases between the two germline ends. The CDR3 region is CASSPTAGDDNSPLHF. The CDR3 DNA reads as TGTGCCAGCAGCCCCACAGCGGGGGATGATAATTCACCCCTCCACTTT.

This clonotype appeared a few times. The V and J genes are TRBV12-3 or TRBV12-4 and TRBJ2-3; D is uncertain. The ends were cut back, 3 bases at V and 6 bases at J, with 19 bases in the middle. The CDR3 loop spans 16 amino acids. DNA of the CDR3: TGTGCCAGCAGTTTTTCCAGCCACAGCCCTGGGGATACGCAGTATTTT. This codes for CASSFSSHSPGDTQYF.

The chain recombines TRBV6-1 with TRBJ1-1; possible D gene TRBD1, 5 bases. Trimming pared 11 bases from V and 0 bases from J, leaving 22 bases between. CDR3 length: 16 residues. Germline lookup yields CDR1 MNHNS and CDR2 SASEGT. CDR3 region: CAGEVTGPLMNTEAFF. CDR3 in DNA: TGTGCCGGCGAAGTCACAGGTCCATTAATGAACACTGAAGCTTTCTTT.

The chain is built from TRBV20-1 and TRBJ2-1, with 10 bases aligning to TRBD2. V dropped 6 bases and J dropped 2; count of bases not matched to a gene: 4. Germline values: CDR1 DFQATT, CDR2 SNEGSKA (reference sequence). This CDR3 contains 14 residues. This CDR3 reads CSAPAGGAYNEQFF. In DNA form, the CDR3 reads TGCAGTGCCCCAGCGGGAGGGGCCTACAATGAGCAGTTCTTC.

On this clonotype itself: At one end, the junction sequence differs from germline, possibly due to a read error. This rearrangement joins TRBV20-1 to TRBJ2-1; TRBD2 aligns across 8 bases. The length of the CDR3 is 13 residues. Looked up from germline, CDR1 is DFQATT and CDR2 is SNEGSKA (reference sequence). CDR3: CSAGSGSYHEQFF. DNA for the CDR3: TGCAGTGCCGGGAGCGGGAGCTACCATGAGCAGTTCTTC.